These T cell receptor beta chains were read from a single sample in a study of brain T cells in children with intractable seizures. Produced via immunoSEQ multiplex PCR; TCRdb's table is partial and in-frame only. The table lists hundreds of thousands of clones, over 90% of them singletons. The source was peripheral blood, collected 4 to 6 months after surgery. These receptors all stem from a boy under two years old with tuberous sclerosis and intractable seizures. Each CDR3 is given with its conserved first and last residue. Each record gives: J gene, V gene, CDR3 protein.

TRBJ1-2 TRBV5-8 CASSLQRADYGYTF
TRBJ2-7 TRBV24-1 CATSERPGQVGYEQYF
TRBJ1-1 TRBV5-6 CASSPDGGLFNTEAFF
TRBJ2-7 TRBV3-1/TRBV3-2 CASSQEGRDMQYF
TRBJ2-2 TRBV9 CASSVGPNTGELFF
TRBJ1-4 TRBV30 CAWSGLLIGEKLFF
TRBJ2-3 TRBV3-1/TRBV3-2 CASSQGLATDTQYF
TRBJ2-1 TRBV10-1 CASSESGGGSNEQFF
TRBJ2-7 TRBV6-2/TRBV6-3 CASSKDYEQYF
TRBJ1-2 TRBV18 CASSPGVGGYTF
TRBJ2-7 TRBV6-1 CASSDRDRDEQYF
TRBJ1-1 TRBV9 CASSVGQAMTEAFF
TRBJ2-3 TRBV25-1 CASTDPQGFADTQYF
TRBJ2-5 TRBV9 CASSVDPGGIGETQYF
TRBJ2-1 TRBV24-1 CATGDGYNEQFF
TRBJ2-2 TRBV7-9 CASSPVVRSMGNTGELFF
TRBJ1-1 TRBV5-1 CASSPSKGIGGALSTEAFF
TRBJ2-7 TRBV4-1 CASSQDMLVYEQYF
TRBJ1-1 TRBV10-3 CAISERGTSTEAFF
TRBJ2-3 TRBV5-1 CASSLGLAGGRADTQYF
TRBJ2-7 TRBV30 CAWSVGGVREQYF
TRBJ2-7 TRBV2 CASRVAAGLADEQYF
TRBJ2-1 TRBV7-7 CASSLVWGGEGSYNEQFF
TRBJ1-5 TRBV6-6 CASSYPSALSLQPQHF
TRBJ1-1 TRBV7-9 CASSPGTDEAFF
TRBJ1-5 TRBV11-3 CASSLDGSQPQHF
TRBJ1-2 TRBV11-3 CASSSWTNYGYTF